This T cell receptor beta chain was observed in a study of blood T cell repertoires in COVID-19. Across the study: Italy, Spain and the United States were the sources of the convalescent and acute COVID-19 samples. In each case, the material was cDNA or gDNA derived from T cells, B-cell-depleted T cells, or PBMCs.

As handled by the study authors: Amplification of reference gene primers was used by the study to estimate nucleated cell counts. Generated by immunoSEQ multiplex PCR, the TCRdb table keeps only in-frame clones and is missing some. Clone size and the V and J calls come from that table; the DNA yielded D and trimming. This table has about 120,000 clones, 82% appearing once. The CDR3 length is 15 residues. CDR1 is SGHDT, CDR2 YYEEEE, per germline. V lost 2 bases and J 4 bases, leaving 12 bases between the germline ends. What was sequenced was peripheral blood. The TCR comes from a woman aged 65 to 85 with acute or convalescent COVID-19. The chain is built from TRBV5-6 and TRBJ1-4, with TRBD1 as a possible D gene (5 bases). The CDR3 sequence is CASSFLQGNNEKLFF. Here the CDR3 DNA reads TGTGCCAGCAGCTTTCTTCAGGGTAATAATGAAAAACTGTTTTTT.